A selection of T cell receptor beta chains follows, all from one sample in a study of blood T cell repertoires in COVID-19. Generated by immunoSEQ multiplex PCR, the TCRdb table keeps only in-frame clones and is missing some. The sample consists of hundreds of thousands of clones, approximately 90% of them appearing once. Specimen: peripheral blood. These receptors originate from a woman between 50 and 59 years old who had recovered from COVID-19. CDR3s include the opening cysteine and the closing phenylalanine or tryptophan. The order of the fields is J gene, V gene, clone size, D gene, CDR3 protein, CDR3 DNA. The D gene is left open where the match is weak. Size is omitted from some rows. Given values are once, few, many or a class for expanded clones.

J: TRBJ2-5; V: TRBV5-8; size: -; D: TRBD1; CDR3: CASSSTGTGYETQYF; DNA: TGTGCCAGCAGCTCCACCGGGACAGGGTATGAGACCCAGTACTTC
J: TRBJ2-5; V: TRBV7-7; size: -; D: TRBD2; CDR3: CASSPRLAGEETQYF; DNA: TGTGCTAGCAGCCCCCGTCTAGCGGGAGAAGAGACCCAGTACTTC
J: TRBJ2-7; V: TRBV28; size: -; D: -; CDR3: CASSPSGRGGSYEQYF; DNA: TGTGCCAGCAGCCCAAGCGGACGGGGAGGCTCCTACGAGCAGTACTTC
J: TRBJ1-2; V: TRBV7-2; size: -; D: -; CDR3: CASSRGWEDGYTF; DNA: TGTGCCAGCAGCCGCGGATGGGAGGATGGCTACACCTTC
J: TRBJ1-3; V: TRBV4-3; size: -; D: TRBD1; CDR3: CASSQLTGGNTIYF; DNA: TGCGCCAGCAGCCAACTGACAGGGGGAAACACCATATATTTT
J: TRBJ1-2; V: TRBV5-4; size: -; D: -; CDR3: CASSPSDEGIYGYTF; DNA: TGTGCCAGCAGCCCCTCGGACGAGGGAATCTATGGCTACACCTTC
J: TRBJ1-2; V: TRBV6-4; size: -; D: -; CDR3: CASSVDAGGYGYTF; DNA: TGTGCCAGCAGTGTAGACGCAGGAGGCTATGGCTACACCTTC
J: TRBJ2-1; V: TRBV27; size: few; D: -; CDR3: CASGEKSGHNEQFF; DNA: TGTGCCAGCGGGGAGAAGAGTGGGCACAATGAGCAGTTCTTC
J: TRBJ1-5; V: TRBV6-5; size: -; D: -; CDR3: CASKTGLGNQPQHF; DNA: TGTGCCAGTAAAACAGGGCTCGGCAATCAGCCCCAGCATTTT
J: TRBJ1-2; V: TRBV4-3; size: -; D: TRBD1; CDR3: CASSQEDRVDSNYGYTF; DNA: TGCGCCAGCAGCCAAGAGGACAGGGTTGATAGTAACTATGGCTACACCTTC
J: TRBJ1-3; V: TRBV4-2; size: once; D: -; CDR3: CASSQEAREWARSGNTIYF; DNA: TGTGCCAGCAGCCAAGAGGCCAGGGAATGGGCCCGGTCTGGAAACACCATATATTTT
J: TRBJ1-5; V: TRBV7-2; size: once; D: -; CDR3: CASSFGGVDQPQHF; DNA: TGTGCCAGCAGCTTTGGAGGGGTGGATCAGCCCCAGCATTTT
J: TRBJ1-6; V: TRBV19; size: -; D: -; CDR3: CASSIRVWDSPLHF; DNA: TGTGCCAGTAGTATCAGGGTTTGGGATTCACCCCTCCACTTT
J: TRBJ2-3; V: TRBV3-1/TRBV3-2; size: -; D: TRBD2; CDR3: CASSPSGSTDTQYF; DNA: TGTGCCAGCAGTCCTAGCGGTTCCACAGATACGCAGTATTTT
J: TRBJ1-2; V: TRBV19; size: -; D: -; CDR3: CASSIPGTLRGYTF; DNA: TGTGCCAGTAGTATACCCGGGACATTAAGGGGCTACACCTTC
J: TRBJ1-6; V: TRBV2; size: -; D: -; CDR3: CASRESRALNSPLHF; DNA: TGTGCCAGCAGAGAAAGCAGGGCTCTTAATTCACCCCTCCACTTT
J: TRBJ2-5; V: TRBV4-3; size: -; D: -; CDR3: CASSQDPGVASFDQYF; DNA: TGCGCCAGCAGCCAAGATCCTGGAGTAGCCAGCTTTGACCAGTACTTC
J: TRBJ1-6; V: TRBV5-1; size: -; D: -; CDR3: CASSLALGTFLGNSPLHF; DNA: TGCGCCAGCAGCTTGGCCTTGGGGACATTCCTAGGAAATTCACCCCTCCACTTT
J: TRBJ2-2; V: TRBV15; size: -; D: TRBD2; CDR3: CATSRRGLAGQRAGELFF; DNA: TGTGCCACCAGCAGGCGAGGACTAGCGGGGCAGCGTGCCGGGGAGCTGTTTTTT
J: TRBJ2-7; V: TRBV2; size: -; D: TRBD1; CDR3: CASRRDRVSYEQYF; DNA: TGTGCCAGCAGGCGGGACAGGGTATCCTACGAGCAGTACTTC
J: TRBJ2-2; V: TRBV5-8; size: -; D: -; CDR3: CASSLGSIRVVTGELFF; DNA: TGTGCCAGCAGCTTGGGGTCCATACGGGTAGTGACCGGGGAGCTGTTTTTT
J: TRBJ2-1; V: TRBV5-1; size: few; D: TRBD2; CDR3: CASSLAAGGPYNEQFF; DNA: TGCGCCAGCAGCTTGGCGGCGGGGGGGCCCTACAATGAGCAGTTCTTC
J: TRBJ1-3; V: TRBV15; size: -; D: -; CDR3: CATSRDPGSGNTIYF; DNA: TGTGCCACCAGCAGAGATCCAGGGTCTGGAAACACCATATATTTT
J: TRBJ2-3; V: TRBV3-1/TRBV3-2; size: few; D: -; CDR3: CASSQHISGLTDTQYF; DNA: TGTGCCAGCAGCCAACACATTAGCGGTCTCACAGATACGCAGTATTTT
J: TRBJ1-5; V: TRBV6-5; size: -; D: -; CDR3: CATSRGGGQPQHF; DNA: TGTGCCACCTCCCGGGGGGGAGGACAGCCCCAGCATTTT
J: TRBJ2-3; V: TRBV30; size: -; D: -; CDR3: CAYQQGSTDTQYF; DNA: TGTGCCTACCAGCAGGGGAGCACAGATACGCAGTATTTT
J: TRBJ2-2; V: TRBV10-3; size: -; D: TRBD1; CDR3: CAISAGTANTGELFF; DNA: TGTGCCATCAGTGCAGGGACAGCGAACACCGGGGAGCTGTTTTTT
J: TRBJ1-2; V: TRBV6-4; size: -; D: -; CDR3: CASSAFLGADGYTF; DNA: TGTGCCAGCAGCGCCTTTTTGGGGGCCGATGGCTACACCTTC
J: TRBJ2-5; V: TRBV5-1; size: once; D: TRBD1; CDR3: CASSQTGGQETQYF; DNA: TGCGCCAGCAGCCAGACAGGGGGTCAAGAGACCCAGTACTTC
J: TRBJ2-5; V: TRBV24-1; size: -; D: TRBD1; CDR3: CATSDVDRAETQYF; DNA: TGTGCCACCAGTGACGTTGACAGGGCGGAGACCCAGTACTTC
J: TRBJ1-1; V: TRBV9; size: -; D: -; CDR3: CASSVAAGIDTEAFF; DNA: TGTGCCAGCAGCGTAGCTGCAGGGATAGACACTGAAGCTTTCTTT
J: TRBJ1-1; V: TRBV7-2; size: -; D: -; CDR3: CASSSIWGDLNTEAFF; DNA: TGTGCCAGCAGCTCCATTTGGGGGGATTTGAACACTGAAGCTTTCTTT
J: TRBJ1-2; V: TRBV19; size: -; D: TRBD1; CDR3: CASRDRGIEGYTF; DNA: TGTGCCAGTAGAGACAGGGGGATAGAAGGCTACACCTTC
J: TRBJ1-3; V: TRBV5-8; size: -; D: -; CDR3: CASSFFVGGSGNTIYF; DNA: TGTGCCAGCAGCTTTTTCGTTGGAGGTTCTGGAAACACCATATATTTT
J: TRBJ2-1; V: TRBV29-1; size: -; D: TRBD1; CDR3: CSVWTGLNEQFF; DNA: TGCAGCGTTTGGACAGGGCTTAACGAGCAGTTCTTC
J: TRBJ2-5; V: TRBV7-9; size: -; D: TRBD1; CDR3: CASSAEGGAVKTQYF; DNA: TGTGCCAGCAGCGCCGAAGGGGGCGCGGTGAAGACCCAGTACTTC
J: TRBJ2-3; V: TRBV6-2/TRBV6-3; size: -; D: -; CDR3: CASTPGPGATDTQYF; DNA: TGTGCCAGCACCCCTGGGCCGGGAGCCACAGATACGCAGTATTTT
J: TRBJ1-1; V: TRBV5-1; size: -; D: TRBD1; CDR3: CASSSQGRSTEAFF; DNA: TGCGCCAGCAGCTCACAGGGGAGGAGCACTGAAGCTTTCTTT
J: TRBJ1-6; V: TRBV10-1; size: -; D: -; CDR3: CASSGGEGDGFNSPLHF; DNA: TGCGCCAGCAGTGGGGGTGAGGGGGACGGGTTTAATTCACCCCTCCACTTT
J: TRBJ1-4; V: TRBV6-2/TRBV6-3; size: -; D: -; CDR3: CASSPNDRATNEKLFF; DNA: TGTGCCAGCAGTCCAAATGACAGAGCAACTAATGAAAAACTGTTTTTT
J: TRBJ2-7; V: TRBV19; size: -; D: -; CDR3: CASSNTYEQYF; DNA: TGTGCCAGTAGCAACACCTACGAGCAGTACTTC
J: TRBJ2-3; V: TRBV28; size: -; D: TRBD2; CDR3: CASSTIWTSGRVLQDTQYF; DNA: TGTGCCAGCAGTACAATCTGGACTAGCGGGAGGGTTTTACAAGATACGCAGTATTTT
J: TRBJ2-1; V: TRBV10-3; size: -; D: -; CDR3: CAIKWRPDNEQFF; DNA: TGTGCCATCAAGTGGCGGCCCGACAATGAGCAGTTCTTC
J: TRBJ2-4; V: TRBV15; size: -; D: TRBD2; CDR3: CATSRAGLAGGRGAKNIQYF; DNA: TGTGCCACCAGCAGGGCGGGACTAGCGGGAGGAAGAGGAGCCAAAAACATTCAGTACTTC
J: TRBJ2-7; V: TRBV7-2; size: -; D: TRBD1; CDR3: CASSPGQGQEQYF; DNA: TGTGCCAGCAGCCCCGGACAGGGGCAGGAGCAGTACTTC